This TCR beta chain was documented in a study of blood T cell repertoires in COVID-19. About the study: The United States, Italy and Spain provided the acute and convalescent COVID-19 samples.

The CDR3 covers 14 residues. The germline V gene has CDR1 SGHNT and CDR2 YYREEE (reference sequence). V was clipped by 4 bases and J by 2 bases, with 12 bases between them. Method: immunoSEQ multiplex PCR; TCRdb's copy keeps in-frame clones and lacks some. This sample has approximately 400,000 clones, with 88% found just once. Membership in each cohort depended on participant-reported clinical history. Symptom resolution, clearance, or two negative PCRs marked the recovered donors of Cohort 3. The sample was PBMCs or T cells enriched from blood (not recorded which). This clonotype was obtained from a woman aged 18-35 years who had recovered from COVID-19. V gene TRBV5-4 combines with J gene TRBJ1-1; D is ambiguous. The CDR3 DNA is TGTGCCAGCAGCCTATTAGAGGGCAACACTGAAGCTTTCTTT. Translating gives CASSLLEGNTEAFF.